Below, 27 T cell receptor beta chains from the same sample are listed, as sequenced in a study of technical replicates of blood from a handful of donors. Method: immunoSEQ multiplex PCR; TCRdb's copy keeps in-frame clones and lacks some. This sample has 65,000 to 85,000 clones, with nearly 98% found just once. The material sequenced was T cells isolated from PBMCs. Receptor source: a human donor in good health.

V and J are TRBV7-9 and TRBJ1-3; no reliable D call. The CDR3 runs to 18 residues. V dropped 1 base and J dropped 0 bases, with 16 bases sitting between them. The germline V gene encodes CDR1 SEHNR and CDR2 FQNEAQ (reference sequence). DNA for the CDR3: TGTGCCAGCAGCTTAGTAGTATTGGACTGGAGCTCTGGAAACACCATATATTTT. The encoded protein is CASSLVVLDWSSGNTIYF. The whole variable domain, filled in from reference TRBV7-9 and TRBJ1-3, reads DTGVSQNPRHKITKRGQNVTFRCDPISEHNRLYWYRQTLGQGPEFLTYFQNEAQLEKSRLLSDRFSAERPKGSFSTLEIQRTEQGDSAMYLCASSLVVLDWSSGNTIYFGEGSWLTVV.

This clone was seen once. The chain recombines TRBV7-2 with TRBJ2-2; D might be TRBD1 (5 bases). CDR1 and CDR2 (germline): SGHTA, FQGNSA. This CDR3 is built from 13 residues. The V and J ends lost 5 bases and 7 bases respectively, with 11 bases between them. CDR3 residues: CASSPQGNGELFF. In nucleotides, the CDR3 is TGTGCCAGCAGCCCTCAGGGCAACGGGGAGCTGTTTTTT.

V gene TRBV5-8 combines with J gene TRBJ1-5, with 9 bases fitting TRBD1. V shed 5 bases, J shed 6 bases, and the junction held 9 bases outside the gene matches. Germline CDR1 is SGHTS and CDR2 is YDEGEE. The CDR3 extends over 15 amino acids. The CDR3 region is CASSSEQGATQPQHF. CDR3 bases: TGTGCCAGCAGTTCCGAACAGGGGGCGACTCAGCCCCAGCATTTT.

The V and J genes are TRBV6-1 and TRBJ1-2, with D possibly being TRBD1 (5 bases). The CDR3 has 12 residues. Per germline, CDR1 MNHNS and CDR2 SASEGT. The germline V and J ends were trimmed by 4 bases and 7 bases, with 10 bases remaining between them. The CDR3: CASSGQTPGYTF. CDR3 coding DNA: TGTGCCAGCAGTGGACAGACACCTGGCTACACCTTC.

The CDR3 protein is CSVSTGTSYEQYF. The CDR3 DNA reads TGCAGCGTGAGTACCGGGACATCCTACGAGCAGTACTTC. The chain links TRBV29-1 to TRBJ2-7, with D possibly TRBD1 on 6 matching bases. The CDR3 sequence is 13 residues long. Trimming cost V 6 bases and J 1 base, with 13 bases left between them. Germline values: CDR1 SQVTM, CDR2 ANQGSEA.

J is TRBJ2-3 and V is TRBV10-3, with D possibly being TRBD2 (6 bases). There are 13 residues in the CDR3. CDR1 and CDR2 (germline): ENHRY, SYGVKD. Trimming left V 5 bases short and J 6 bases short, with 12 bases between. The CDR3 spells CAISTSKTDTQYF. CDR3 nucleotides: TGTGCCATCAGTACTAGCAAAACGGATACGCAGTATTTT.

This chain uses TRBV6-5 with TRBJ2-1; 10 positions match TRBD2. The CDR3 loop spans 16 amino acids. V lost 2 bases, J lost 4 bases, and 5 bases stayed unmatched. Germline CDR1 reads MNHEY; CDR2 reads SVGAGI. The CDR3 loop reads CASSYGSSGGYNEQFF. In nucleotides, the CDR3 is TGTGCCAGCAGTTACGGTTCTAGCGGGGGATACAATGAGCAGTTCTTC.

The chain carries TRBV5-1 and TRBJ2-7; TRBD2 might be the D (6 bases). The germline V gene encodes CDR1 SGHRS and CDR2 YFSETQ. The CDR3 has 15 residues. Trimming took off 0 bases at V and 2 bases at J, with 12 bases between the two ends. The CDR3 region has the DNA TGCGCCAGCAGCTTGGGGGGGGACCTGACCTACGAGCAGTACTTC. Its translation is CASSLGGDLTYEQYF.

The chain is built from TRBV9 and TRBJ2-1; TRBD2 might be the D (7 bases). CDR3 length: 14 amino acids. Germline V CDR1 and CDR2: SGDLS, YYNGEE. The V end was cut by 2 bases, the J end by 10 bases, with 16 bases between. CDR3 sequence reads: CASSVGGPGYEQFF. As DNA, the CDR3 is TGTGCCAGCAGCGTCGGGGGGCCCGGATACGAGCAGTTCTTC.

V is TRBV5-5 and J is TRBJ2-3; 13 bases match TRBD2. The J segment lost 2 bases and the V segment lost 3 bases, leaving 6 bases of the junction unmatched. CDR1 is SGHKS, CDR2 YYEKEE, per germline (reference sequence). The CDR3 is 17 residues long. The CDR3 region is CASSSRLAGGITDTQYF. In nucleotides, the CDR3 is TGTGCCAGCAGCTCGAGACTAGCGGGGGGAATCACAGATACGCAGTATTTT. The whole variable domain, remainder taken from reference TRBV5-5 and TRBJ2-3, is DAGVTQSPTHLIKTRGQQVTLRCSPISGHKSVSWYQQVLGQGPQFIFQYYEKEERGRGNFPDRFSARQFPNYSSELNVNALLLGDSALYLCASSSRLAGGITDTQYFGPGTRLTVL.

This clone was seen a few times. The chain employs TRBV5-1 and TRBJ2-3; tentative D call: TRBD2 (6 bases). The germline V gene has CDR1 SGHRS and CDR2 YFSETQ. The length of the CDR3 is 15 residues. V gave up 0 bases and J gave up 1 base, with 9 bases separating them. Here the CDR3 reads CASSLGGGGTDTQYF. CDR3 coding DNA: TGCGCCAGCAGCTTGGGGGGCGGGGGCACAGATACGCAGTATTTT. Based on the CDR3 plus reference TRBV5-1 and TRBJ2-3, the full variable domain is KAGVTQTPRYLIKTRGQQVTLSCSPISGHRSVSWYQQTPGQGLQFLFEYFSETQRNKGNFPGRFSGRQFSNSRSEMNVSTLELGDSALYLCASSLGGGGTDTQYFGPGTRLTVL.

This clone appeared a single time. J is TRBJ2-2 and V is TRBV7-9; no reliable D call. The CDR3 sequence is 15 residues long. Trimming pared 4 bases from V and 2 bases from J, leaving 11 bases between. Germline V gene data show CDR1 as SEHNR and CDR2 as FQNEAQ (reference sequence). CDR3 sequence reads: CASSSRSPNTGELFF. The DNA of the CDR3 is TGTGCCAGCAGCTCACGGAGTCCTAACACCGGGGAGCTGTTTTTT.

The chain employs TRBV27 and TRBJ1-5, with 11 nucleotides matching TRBD1. Per germline, CDR1 MNHEY and CDR2 SMNVEV (reference sequence). The CDR3 is 18 amino acids. V lost 2 bases to trimming and J lost 3 bases; unmatched junction nucleotides: 9. The CDR3 DNA follows: TGTGCCAGCAGTTTAAGCGGGACAGGGGGAAACTTCAATCAGCCCCAGCATTTT. Amino acids: CASSLSGTGGNFNQPQHF.

This chain connects TRBV29-1 to TRBJ1-1, with 8 bases fitting TRBD1. CDR3 length: 13 residues. Germline CDR1 reads SQVTM; CDR2 reads ANQGSEA. V was clipped by 7 bases and J by 4 bases; unmatched bases: 8. CDR3 in DNA: TGCAGCGCCCAGACAGGGGCTGGCACTGAAGCTTTCTTT. It specifies CSAQTGAGTEAFF.

The chain joins TRBV30 to TRBJ2-7; D possibly corresponds to TRBD1 (6 bases). This CDR3 region has 12 residues. V was clipped by 5 bases and J by 5 bases, with 13 bases between them. The V gene's germline CDR1 is GTSNPN and CDR2 SVGIG (reference sequence). The CDR3 coding sequence is TGTGCCTGGTCCTTCGCAGGGGACGAGCAGTACTTC. Encoded protein: CAWSFAGDEQYF.

The V call is TRBV29-1, the J call TRBJ1-2; maybe TRBD1 (5 bases). The CDR3 extends over 12 amino acids. Trimming cost V 4 bases and J 4 bases, with 10 bases left between them. The germline V gene encodes CDR1 SQVTM and CDR2 ANQGSEA. For the CDR3, the DNA is TGCAGCGTTGGCAGGGAGGGCTATGGCTACACCTTC. Residues: CSVGREGYGYTF.

The J gene is TRBJ1-4, the V gene TRBV2; tentative D call: TRBD1 (6 bases). Trimming left V 8 bases short and J 12 bases short, with 16 bases between. This CDR3 has 12 amino acids. CDR1 is SNHLY, CDR2 FYNNEI, per germline. The DNA for the CDR3 is TGTGCCAGCGCGGGGGCCCGAATCGAACTGTTTTTT. Its translation is CASAGARIELFF.

The CDR3 is CASSLYREATGELFF. CDR3 bases: TGTGCCAGCAGTTTATATCGGGAGGCCACCGGGGAGCTGTTTTTT. This rearrangement joins TRBV27 to TRBJ2-2; TRBD2 matches at 7 bases. This CDR3 contains 15 residues. The trim removed 1 base at V and 4 bases at J, leaving 3 bases unmatched. Germline CDR1 and CDR2: MNHEY and SMNVEV (reference sequence).

The CDR3 DNA follows: TGCGCCAGCAGCCAAGCGCCTAGCGGGGGACCCCTAGCCAAAAACATTCAGTACTTC. As protein: CASSQAPSGGPLAKNIQYF. This chain uses TRBV4-1 with TRBJ2-4, with 10 bases matching TRBD2. The J segment lost 0 bases and the V segment lost 1 base, leaving 9 bases of the junction unmatched. There are 19 residues in the CDR3. Germline V gene sequence: CDR1 MGHRA, CDR2 YSYEKL.

V gene TRBV5-1 combines with J gene TRBJ2-3, with 9 bases identical to TRBD1. J was trimmed by 4 bases and V by 4 bases; bases with no gene match: 10. Per germline, CDR1 SGHRS and CDR2 YFSETQ. This CDR3 has 16 amino acids. The CDR3 coding sequence is TGCGCCAGCAGCGCCGGGACAGGGACGTTTGCAGATACGCAGTATTTT. It specifies CASSAGTGTFADTQYF.

V is TRBV21-1 and J is TRBJ2-2; the table's D call TRBD1 went unverified against the DNA. TRBV21-1 is a listed pseudogene. The CDR3 has 16 residues. The CDR3 nucleotides are TGTGCCAGCAGCAAATGGGCAGGCCGAAGAACCGGGGAGCTGTTTTTT. It specifies CASSKWAGRRTGELFF.

This chain connects TRBV4-1 to TRBJ2-3; D is possibly TRBD2 (7 bases). This CDR3 has 14 amino acids. From germline, CDR1 is MGHRA and CDR2 YSYEKL. Deletions cut 5 bases from V and 5 bases from J, with 14 bases between. The CDR3 is CASSINREGDTQYF. CDR3 nucleotides: TGCGCCAGCAGCATTAACAGGGAGGGAGATACGCAGTATTTT.

V is TRBV2 and J is TRBJ2-1; TRBD1 matches at 7 bases. Germline V gives CDR1 SNHLY, CDR2 FYNNEI. The CDR3 totals 12 residues. V shed 4 bases, J shed 14 bases, and the junction held 8 bases outside the gene matches. The CDR3 nucleotides read TGTGCCAGCAGTGTTTGGGACAGAAGGGAGTTCTTC. Translation: CASSVWDRREFF.

This clone was counted once. The chain employs TRBV7-9 and TRBJ2-5; 7 bases align to TRBD1. The CDR3 is made up of 16 amino acids. The germline gives CDR1 SEHNR, CDR2 FQNEAQ (reference sequence). V gave up 4 bases and J gave up 5 bases; unmatched junction bases: 13. The CDR3 loop is CASSSGPGQGDETQYF. The CDR3 nucleotides read TGTGCCAGCAGCTCGGGGCCGGGGCAGGGGGACGAGACCCAGTACTTC.

The genes are TRBV5-1 and TRBJ1-3; D might be TRBD1 (6 bases). The CDR3 extends over 15 amino acids. Germline values: CDR1 SGHRS, CDR2 YFSETQ. The V and J ends lost 0 bases and 0 bases respectively, with 7 bases between them. The CDR3, as DNA: TGCGCCAGCAGCTTGGAAGGGGGCTCTGGAAACACCATATATTTT. Protein product: CASSLEGGSGNTIYF.

The chain uses TRBV5-6 and TRBJ2-5; 7 bases map to TRBD2. Germline CDR1 SGHDT, CDR2 YYEEEE. J was trimmed by 2 bases and V by 2 bases; bases with no gene match: 3. This CDR3 comprises 14 residues. CDR3 DNA sequence: TGTGCCAGCAGCTTAGCGGGGAGGCAAGAGACCCAGTACTTC. It translates to CASSLAGRQETQYF.

The gene calls are TRBV28 and TRBJ2-5; 7 bases fit TRBD2. CDR1 and CDR2 (germline): MDHEN, SYDVKM. V lost 6 bases and J lost 5; bases outside the gene matches: 9. This CDR3 is 14 amino acids long. The chain's CDR3 is CASRPQGGWETQYF. DNA for the CDR3: TGTGCCAGCAGACCGCAGGGAGGGTGGGAGACCCAGTACTTC.